Reported below is one T cell receptor beta chain. The antigen is not known. The record originates from a study of synovial regulatory T cells in juvenile arthritis. Study in general: Six or seven patients were on methotrexate and a few were untreated. Overall study findings and caveats: Synovial Treg CDR3 sequences overlapped more with iaTregs than other circulating Tregs. Compared with other blood Treg cells, inflammation-associated Treg cells had reduced TCR diversity. iaTreg TCR repertoires were largely private across patients and partially overlapped synovial Teff and blood CPL.

TCRdb's table, derived via immunoSEQ multiplex PCR, lists solely in-frame clones and lacks some. Listed are some 10,000 clones; 0.72% falls within the top ten. The CDR3 is 13 residues long. A DNA sequence was not provided. Germline V gene lookup returns CDR1 MNHEY and CDR2 SVGAGI. The specimen was Treg cells from blood. The subset: remaining (HLA-DR-negative) circulating blood Treg cells. The receptor comes from a donor between 2 and 29 years old with juvenile idiopathic arthritis. The genes are TRBV6-5 and TRBJ1-2. The CDR3 is CASKVSLQTLLTF.